This TCR beta chain was retrieved from a study of cytomegalovirus exposure and HLA in healthy donors. Study in general: Early release data held 80 million to 100 million unique TCRs from HLA-typed donors.

Note on this clone: The antigen is undetermined.

Per the germline V gene, CDR1 is SGHTS and CDR2 is YDEGEE. This CDR3 is built from 13 residues. The V gene lost 0 bases and the J gene lost 15 bases, with 16 bases spanning the gap. Study-wide results and caveats: A classifier reportedly called cytomegalovirus status with high sensitivity and specificity. There were some public TCRs occurring in many donors, but most TCR sequences were rare. The authors later linked a missense DCLRE1C variant to TCR beta V- and J-gene trimming.

In the PCR, 60 Vbeta and 13 Jbeta primers were used. Method: immunoSEQ multiplex PCR; TCRdb's copy keeps in-frame clones and lacks some. The table has roughly 70,000 clones, 75% seen once. This sequence originates from a man aged 65 to 85 in good health and CMV-seronegative. Material for sequencing was PBMCs. The rearrangement uses TRBV5-8 and TRBJ2-1, with a possible D match to TRBD1 (6 bases). The CDR3 region is CASSLGSDRTWFF. The CDR3 bases are TGTGCCAGCAGCTTGGGGTCGGACAGAACGTGGTTCTTC.